A selection of T cell receptor beta chains follows, all from one sample in a study of cytomegalovirus exposure and HLA in healthy donors. TCRdb keeps only in-frame clones here, not all; method: immunoSEQ multiplex PCR. Among around 280,000 clones, 70% to 90% were seen once, and the ten largest hold approximately 2.4%. The source material was PBMCs. The source is a woman between 18 and 29 years old in good health and CMV-seronegative. The CDR3 runs from the conserved cysteine through the conserved F or W. The order of the fields is J gene, clone size, CDR3 length, D gene, V gene, CDR3 protein, CDR3 DNA. A D gene is named only where the DNA matches it firmly. Clone size appears in some rows only: once, few, many, or a class for an expanded clone.

>TRBJ2-1|.|15|.|TRBV18
CASSPPSGSYNEQFF
TGTGCCAGCTCACCACCGAGCGGCTCCTACAATGAGCAGTTCTTC
>TRBJ2-2|.|16|TRBD1|TRBV9
CASSVVTGANTGELFF
TGTGCCAGCAGCGTCGTAACAGGGGCGAACACCGGGGAGCTGTTTTTT
>TRBJ2-7|.|13|TRBD1|TRBV5-6
CASSYRGRDEQYF
TGTGCCAGCAGCTACAGGGGACGGGACGAGCAGTACTTC
>TRBJ2-3|.|16|TRBD2|TRBV4-2
CASSQGAGVGADTQYF
TGTGCCAGCAGCCAAGGGGCGGGGGTGGGCGCAGATACGCAGTATTTT
>TRBJ2-7|.|16|TRBD1|TRBV5-1
CASSLTTGTVAYEQYF
TGCGCCAGCAGCTTGACAACTGGGACAGTCGCCTACGAGCAGTACTTC
>TRBJ2-7|.|13|TRBD1|TRBV5-6
CASSPGTGEEQYF
TGTGCCAGCAGCCCCGGGACAGGAGAAGAGCAGTACTTC
>TRBJ2-1|.|13|.|TRBV28
CASLDSTRNEQFF
TGTGCCAGCCTCGACAGCACCCGCAATGAGCAGTTCTTC
>TRBJ1-2|.|15|TRBD1|TRBV18
CASSQGQSGYYGYTF
TGTGCCAGCTCACAGGGACAGTCAGGGTACTATGGCTACACCTTC
>TRBJ1-1|.|14|.|TRBV27
CASSLSLGGTEAFF
TGTGCCAGCAGTTTATCGCTCGGGGGGACTGAAGCTTTCTTT
>TRBJ1-2|.|11|.|TRBV30
CAWSDRDGYTF
TGTGCCTGGAGTGACAGGGATGGCTACACCTTC
>TRBJ2-3|once|12|.|TRBV30
CAWSAQADTQYF
TGTGCCTGGAGTGCGCAGGCAGATACGCAGTATTTT
>TRBJ1-1|.|11|TRBD1|TRBV30
CAWRTGSAAFF
TGTGCCTGGAGGACAGGGTCCGCAGCTTTCTTT
>TRBJ2-2|.|15|TRBD1|TRBV19
CASSATGVLTGELFF
TGTGCCAGTAGTGCCACAGGGGTCCTCACCGGGGAGCTGTTTTTT
>TRBJ1-1|few|13|.|TRBV18
CASSVQGGTEAFF
TGTGCCAGCTCAGTACAGGGAGGGACTGAAGCTTTCTTT
>TRBJ1-2|.|14|.|TRBV6-1
CASSEEEGNYGYTF
TGTGCCAGCAGTGAAGAGGAGGGTAACTATGGCTACACCTTC
>TRBJ1-2|.|14|TRBD1|TRBV19
CASSVGDRHYGYTF
TGTGCCAGTAGTGTTGGGGACAGACACTATGGCTACACCTTC
>TRBJ2-2|.|15|TRBD1|TRBV15
CATSRVNRGTGELFF
TGTGCCACCAGCAGAGTGAACAGGGGGACCGGGGAGCTGTTTTTT
>TRBJ2-7|.|14|.|TRBV6-5
CASRRTVNPGEQYF
TGTGCCAGCAGGAGAACCGTCAACCCGGGGGAGCAGTACTTC
>TRBJ2-2|.|16|.|TRBV10-1
CASSGASDANTGELFF
TGCGCCAGCAGTGGGGCCAGTGACGCGAACACCGGGGAGCTGTTTTTT
>TRBJ2-6|few|17|TRBD1|TRBV19
CASSMGDRLSGANVLTF
TGTGCCAGTAGTATGGGGGACAGACTCTCTGGGGCCAACGTCCTGACTTTC
>TRBJ1-1|.|14|.|TRBV5-4
CASSLQGGGTEAFF
TGTGCCAGCAGCTTGCAGGGAGGAGGCACTGAAGCTTTCTTT
>TRBJ1-2|.|15|.|TRBV7-9
CASTAREVPNYGYTF
TGTGCCAGCACCGCAAGGGAGGTCCCTAACTATGGCTACACCTTC
>TRBJ2-1|.|13|.|TRBV30
CAWSTQGYNEQFF
TGTGCCTGGAGCACCCAGGGGTACAATGAGCAGTTCTTC
>TRBJ2-3|.|16|.|TRBV4-2
CASSQDSPDKADTQYF
TGTGCCAGCAGCCAAGATAGTCCGGACAAGGCAGATACGCAGTATTTT
>TRBJ1-5|.|16|TRBD1|TRBV16
CASSPSDRGVDQPQHF
TGTGCCAGCAGCCCTTCCGACAGGGGGGTGGATCAGCCCCAGCATTTT
>TRBJ1-2|.|18|TRBD1|TRBV29-1
CSVEEPDRGVRSDYGYTF
TGCAGCGTTGAGGAACCGGACAGGGGTGTACGGAGTGACTATGGCTACACCTTC
>TRBJ2-1|.|15|.|TRBV19
CASSMGAWRDNEQFF
TGTGCCAGTAGTATGGGAGCCTGGCGGGACAATGAGCAGTTCTTC
>TRBJ2-7|.|14|.|TRBV6-1
CASSPGATSYEQYF
TGTGCCAGCAGTCCAGGGGCCACCTCCTACGAGCAGTACTTC
>TRBJ2-3|.|12|.|TRBV6-6
CASRGPTDTQYF
TGTGCCAGCAGGGGGCCGACAGATACGCAGTATTTT
>TRBJ1-5|.|17|TRBD1|TRBV4-1
CASSQGIGQGAWQPQHF
TGCGCCAGCAGCCAAGGGATTGGGCAGGGGGCTTGGCAGCCCCAGCATTTT
>TRBJ2-1|.|14|.|TRBV7-8
CASSSSSDYVEQFF
TGTGCCAGCAGCTCCTCGTCCGACTATGTTGAGCAGTTCTTC
>TRBJ1-2|.|15|TRBD1|TRBV7-2
CASSSRTGANYGYTF
TGTGCCAGCAGCTCCCGGACAGGAGCTAACTATGGCTACACCTTC
>TRBJ2-5|once|18|.|TRBV7-8
CASSLGGTAGAQQETQYF
TGTGCCAGCAGCTTAGGGGGGACAGCGGGGGCCCAACAAGAGACCCAGTACTTC
>TRBJ1-5|.|15|TRBD1|TRBV6-4
CASSQQGGGNQPQHF
TGTGCCAGCAGTCAGCAGGGGGGCGGCAATCAGCCCCAGCATTTT
>TRBJ1-3|.|15|.|TRBV2
CASSESRLLGNTIYF
TGTGCCAGCAGTGAATCCCGCCTACTAGGAAACACCATATATTTT
>TRBJ2-7|.|14|TRBD1|TRBV5-1
CASSLVDRGYEQYF
TGCGCCAGCAGCTTGGTGGACAGGGGCTACGAGCAGTACTTC
>TRBJ2-3|.|15|TRBD1|TRBV2
CASGPGQASTDTQYF
TGTGCCAGCGGACCCGGACAGGCTAGCACAGATACGCAGTATTTT
>TRBJ2-3|.|16|.|TRBV7-3
CASSLKAGASTDTQYF
TGTGCCAGCAGCTTAAAGGCGGGGGCTAGCACAGATACGCAGTATTTT
>TRBJ2-7|once|13|TRBD2|TRBV28
CASSWGLTYEQYF
TGTGCCAGCAGCTGGGGACTAACCTACGAGCAGTACTTC
>TRBJ1-4|.|13|TRBD1|TRBV29-1
CSGQTGEYEKLFF
TGCAGCGGGCAGACAGGGGAATACGAAAAACTGTTTTTT
>TRBJ1-6|.|15|.|TRBV6-5
CASSYGSDYNSPLHF
TGTGCCAGCAGTTATGGGAGCGACTATAATTCCCCCCTCCACTTT
>TRBJ2-1|few|19|TRBD2|TRBV7-8
CASSLVRLAAMSSYNEQFF
TGTGCCAGCAGCTTAGTGAGACTAGCGGCCATGAGCTCCTACAATGAGCAGTTCTTC
>TRBJ2-6|few|17|.|TRBV5-6
CASSRPSDYSGANVLTF
TGTGCCAGCAGCCGTCCGAGCGATTACTCTGGGGCCAACGTCCTGACTTTC
>TRBJ2-4|.|19|TRBD1|TRBV30
CAWSGNRGRPHGAKNIQYF
TGTGCCTGGAGCGGAAACAGGGGGCGCCCGCACGGAGCCAAAAACATTCAGTACTTC
>TRBJ2-1|.|13|.|TRBV5-1
CASNAISYNEQFF
TGCGCCAGCAATGCTATCTCCTACAATGAGCAGTTCTTC